This T cell receptor (beta chain) is drawn from a study of T cells in women clearing cervical HPV infection. General study points: Controls had more TRBV6-7 (0.16%) than cases (about 0.11%). Effector/memory and HPV-specific T cells were not isolated, and association timing is unknown.

In regard to this clone: Antigen specificity is unknown. The read halts 3 residues ahead of the CDR3 end, with the missing end drawn from the germline J gene.

Trimming shortened V by 10 bases and J by 3 bases, and 4 bases separated the two germline ends. Germline lookup yields CDR1 LNHDA and CDR2 SQIVND (reference sequence). The CDR3 totals 10 residues. Genomic DNA, averaging roughly 1,200 ng per sample, yielded TCR beta CDR3 via immunoSEQ. Only in-frame clones appear in the TCRdb table, and some are missing; sequencing was by immunoSEQ multiplex PCR. In all, the sample yields 9,200 or so clones. Sample: blood buffy coat. The chain recombines TRBV19 with TRBJ1-5; D is ambiguous. The TCR comes from a woman aged 18-70 years with a cervical HPV16 infection that either progressed to CIN3+ or cleared (not recorded which). The sequenced part of the CDR3 DNA is TGTGCCACCTCCAATCAGCCC. Translating gives CATSNQP. The CDR3 reads in full as CATSNQPQHF.